Shown below are 11 T cell receptor beta chains from a single sample sequenced in a study of Ad26.COV2.S vaccination and SARS-CoV-2 variants. The sample's treatment: some 20 received Ad26.COV2.S at low or high dose, single or two shots; 5 received placebo; per-sample allocation not given. The samples date from day 63 after the first vaccine or placebo injection. The assay was immunoSEQ multiplex PCR, and TCRdb's table has in-frame clones only and misses some. Of fewer than 900,000 clones in the sample, more than 80% were seen once. This sample comprised peripheral blood, obtained in a trial of Ad26.COV2.S vaccine versus placebo. These receptors came from a person between 18 and 60 years old who received the Ad26.COV2.S COVID-19 vaccine or a placebo.

This chain uses TRBV7-2 with TRBJ1-3; the D gene is possibly TRBD1 (6 bases). The CDR3 length is 14 residues. V shed 5 bases and J shed 0 bases, with 8 bases lying between them. Germline CDR1 and CDR2: SGHTA and FQGNSA. The CDR3 reads CASSIQGSGNTIYF. The CDR3, as DNA: TGTGCCAGCAGCATACAGGGCTCTGGAAACACCATATATTTT.

The V gene is TRBV11-2, the J gene TRBJ2-7, with D possibly matching TRBD1 (6 bases). CDR3 length: 15 residues. V lost 0 bases and J lost 1, with 10 bases in between. Per germline, CDR1 SGHAT and CDR2 FQNNGV. The CDR3 bases are TGTGCCAGCAGCTTAGAGACAGGTCCTTCCTACGAGCAGTACTTC. It specifies CASSLETGPSYEQYF.

This chain joins TRBV7-9 and TRBJ1-6; D ambiguous. V dropped 1 base and J dropped 6 bases, with 10 bases sitting between them. The CDR3 is 15 residues long. The germline V gene encodes CDR1 SEHNR and CDR2 FQNEAQ (reference sequence). As DNA, the CDR3 is TGTGCCAGCAGCTTAGGGCGGGGAAGTAATTCACCCCTCCACTTT. It specifies CASSLGRGSNSPLHF.

This clone has just one count. V and J are TRBV10-1 and TRBJ2-1; 9 nucleotides align to TRBD1. In germline, CDR1 is WNHNN, CDR2 SYGVQD (reference sequence). Trimming cost V 7 bases and J 9 bases; bases outside gene matches: 7. The length of the CDR3 is 13 residues. The CDR3 region is CASKGQGGSEQFF. The CDR3 coding sequence is TGCGCCAGCAAGGGACAGGGTGGGAGTGAGCAGTTCTTC.

The chain uses TRBV19 and TRBJ2-2; no reliable D call. Deletions cut 7 bases from V and 8 bases from J, with 11 bases between. The CDR3 has 12 amino acids. In germline, CDR1 is LNHDA, CDR2 SQIVND (reference sequence). As DNA, the CDR3 is TGTGCCAGTACCCTGAAGAAAGGGGAGCTGTTTTTT. It yields the protein CASTLKKGELFF.

The chain recombines TRBV7-2 with TRBJ2-1, with D hard to call. The V gene's germline CDR1 is SGHTA and CDR2 FQGNSA. CDR3 size: 13 residues. With 1 base removed from V and 9 bases from J, the gap between germline ends came to 10 bases. The CDR3 reads CASSLEAPGEQFF. CDR3 DNA: TGTGCCAGCAGCTTAGAGGCCCCGGGTGAGCAGTTCTTC.

This clone was seen just once. The chain uses TRBV20-1 and TRBJ1-3; TRBD1 is a possible D gene (6 bases). The CDR3 loop spans 15 amino acids. CDR1 and CDR2 from the germline V gene are DFQATT and SNEGSKA (reference sequence). Trimming took 3 bases from V and 1 from J, leaving 13 bases between them. CDR3 sequence reads: CSASSHRVSGNTIYF. As DNA, the CDR3 is TGCAGTGCTAGTTCTCACAGGGTATCTGGAAACACCATATATTTT.

This sequence joins TRBV2 and TRBJ1-5; D not resolved. Germline CDR1 SNHLY, CDR2 FYNNEI. The CDR3 sequence is 14 residues long. Trimming shortened V by 4 bases and J by 0 bases, and 7 bases separated the two germline ends. CDR3 sequence reads: CASSGQDSNQPQHF. Written as DNA, the CDR3 is TGTGCCAGCAGTGGCCAGGATAGCAATCAGCCCCAGCATTTT.

V and J are TRBV2 and TRBJ2-3; D ambiguous. This CDR3 has 12 residues. Germline V gene data show CDR1 as SNHLY and CDR2 as FYNNEI. V was pared by 5 bases and J by 6 bases, with 9 bases between. The CDR3 region has the DNA TGTGCCAGCAGTCAAAATACGGATACGCAGTATTTT. Translated: CASSQNTDTQYF.

This chain's CDR3 is CASSRELAGELFF. The DNA for the CDR3 is TGCGCCAGCAGCCGAGAACTAGCGGGGGAGCTGTTTTTT. V is TRBV5-1 and J is TRBJ2-2, with 7 bases identical to TRBD2. This CDR3 has 13 residues. Trimming removed 4 bases from V and 8 bases from J; junction bases left unmatched: 5. Looked up from germline, CDR1 is SGHRS and CDR2 is YFSETQ.

The V and J genes are TRBV14 and TRBJ1-6; a possible D gene is TRBD1 (5 bases). Trimming removed 0 bases from V and 4 bases from J, with 16 bases in between. Germline assignment: CDR1 SGHDN and CDR2 FVKESK. The CDR3 contains 18 residues. CDR3: CASSQDRGPGRYNSPLHF. The CDR3 nucleotides read TGTGCCAGCAGCCAAGATAGGGGTCCGGGACGGTATAATTCACCCCTCCACTTT.